The rows below give T cell receptor beta chains drawn from one sample of a study of PD-1 blockade in classical Hodgkin lymphoma. Method: immunoSEQ multiplex PCR; TCRdb's copy keeps in-frame clones and lacks some. The table includes fewer than 70,000 clones, 88% detected once. The sequenced sample was peripheral blood mononuclear cells (PBMCs), obtained before the second cycle of nivolumab. All receptors come from a human donor with classical Hodgkin lymphoma. Each CDR3 is given with its conserved first and last residue. D genes are given only for firm matches. For some rows the clone size is stated as once, few or many, or as a class when expanded; others skip it.

v_call	j_call	clone_size	d_call	cdr3_nt	cdr3_aa
TRBV7-9	TRBJ2-5	.	.	TGTGCCAGCAGCCCATGGACTGGGTACCAAGAGACCCAGTACTTC	CASSPWTGYQETQYF
TRBV30	TRBJ2-7	.	TRBD1	TGTGCCTGGAGTTATACCGGGACAGGGGGCTACGAGCAGTACTTC	CAWSYTGTGGYEQYF
TRBV9	TRBJ1-1	.	.	TGTGCCAGCAGCGCCTCAAACACTGAAGCTTTCTTT	CASSASNTEAFF
TRBV5-1	TRBJ1-3	once	.	TGCGCCAGCAGTCCTTCTGAGGGAGCCTCTGGAAACACCATATATTTT	CASSPSEGASGNTIYF
TRBV5-1	TRBJ2-2	.	TRBD1	TGCGCCAGCAGCGGGACAGGGGGCCGCACCGGGGAGCTGTTTTTT	CASSGTGGRTGELFF
TRBV7-9	TRBJ2-7	.	TRBD1	TGTGCCAGCAGCTTAAACGCAGGGGGAAACTACGAGCAGTACTTC	CASSLNAGGNYEQYF
TRBV29-1	TRBJ2-3	.	TRBD2	TGCAGCGTTCTTATAGCGGGAGGGGATACGCAGTATTTT	CSVLIAGGDTQYF
TRBV5-1	TRBJ1-1	.	TRBD1	TGCGCCAGCAGCACAACAGGGGGGTTAACTGAAGCTTTCTTT	CASSTTGGLTEAFF
TRBV10-3	TRBJ1-1	medium-sized	.	TGTGCCCTTAAGACCCCTGAAGCTTTCTTT	CALKTPEAFF
TRBV5-1	TRBJ2-7	.	.	TGCGCCAGCAGCCCTGACCGAAACTCCTACGAGCAGTACTTC	CASSPDRNSYEQYF
TRBV5-1	TRBJ1-1	.	.	TGCGCCAGCAGCTTGGCCGAAGGAACTATGAACACTGAAGCTTTCTTT	CASSLAEGTMNTEAFF
TRBV18	TRBJ2-3	.	TRBD2	TGTGCCAGCTCACACGTGATAGCGGGGCTTACAGATACGCAGTATTTT	CASSHVIAGLTDTQYF
TRBV5-1	TRBJ1-4	.	TRBD1	TGCGCCAGCAGCTTGTCGGGACAGGGGAATGAAAAACTGTTTTTT	CASSLSGQGNEKLFF
TRBV5-1	TRBJ1-4	.	TRBD1	TGCGCCAGCAGCCCGGGACAGGGCGGTGAAAAACTGTTTTTT	CASSPGQGGEKLFF
TRBV5-1	TRBJ2-7	.	.	TGCGCCAGCAGCTTGGGAGGCCCCTACGAGCAGTACTTC	CASSLGGPYEQYF
TRBV18	TRBJ1-4	.	.	TGTGCCAGCTCACCTCTATCGGGTTCGTCTAATGAAAAACTGTTTTTT	CASSPLSGSSNEKLFF
TRBV7-2	TRBJ1-3	once	.	TGTGCCAGCAGCTTCGGGCAGGGGTTAAACACCATATATTTT	CASSFGQGLNTIYF
TRBV5-1	TRBJ1-4	.	.	TGCGCCAGCAGCTTTGAGGCAGGGCCCAATGAAAAACTGTTTTTT	CASSFEAGPNEKLFF
TRBV5-1	TRBJ2-7	.	TRBD2	TGCGCCAGCAGAATAGTAGCGGGAAACTCCTACGAGCAGTACTTC	CASRIVAGNSYEQYF
TRBV5-1	TRBJ1-4	.	.	TGCGCCAGCAGCCCGTCCTTGGCTAATGAAAAACTGTTTTTT	CASSPSLANEKLFF
TRBV18	TRBJ2-2	.	TRBD1	TGTGCCAGCTCCCGAGGGACAGGGCGGACCGGGGAGCTGTTTTTT	CASSRGTGRTGELFF
TRBV20-1	TRBJ2-7	.	.	TGCAGTGCGAGACATACGGGCGAGCAGTACTTC	CSARHTGEQYF
TRBV2	TRBJ2-3	.	TRBD2	TGTGCCAGCCAGGGACTAGCGGGGGGTGGAGATACGCAGTATTTT	CASQGLAGGGDTQYF
TRBV29-1	TRBJ2-3	once	TRBD2	TGCAGCGTTGAAGGCGGGGGGCATTCACTCACAGATACGCAGTATTTT	CSVEGGGHSLTDTQYF
TRBV7-8	TRBJ1-2	.	.	TGTGCCAGCAGCCCGGACGGTGCCTATGGCTACACCTTC	CASSPDGAYGYTF
TRBV5-1	TRBJ1-2	.	.	TGCGCCAGCAGCTCGTCAGGGAGGACTAACTATGGCTACACCTTC	CASSSSGRTNYGYTF
TRBV30	TRBJ2-3	.	TRBD2	TGTGCCTGGAGTGCGGGACTAGCCGAGACTTACACAGATACGCAGTATTTT	CAWSAGLAETYTDTQYF
TRBV7-9	TRBJ2-7	.	TRBD1	TGTGCCAGCAGTCCACGACCGGGACAGACCTACGAGCAGTACTTC	CASSPRPGQTYEQYF
TRBV5-6	TRBJ1-6	.	TRBD1	TGTGCCAGCAGCCGAGGACAGGCTCCTAATTCACCCCTCCACTTT	CASSRGQAPNSPLHF
TRBV7-3	TRBJ2-7	.	.	TGTGCCAGCAGCCTATGGGGCGGAGGAACGGGGACCGAGCAGTACTTC	CASSLWGGGTGTEQYF
TRBV18	TRBJ2-3	once	.	TGTGCCAGCTCACCAATTATTTCTACCACAGATACGCAGTATTTT	CASSPIISTTDTQYF
TRBV27	TRBJ2-5	.	.	TGTGCCAGCAGTTTATGGGGACACCTGATGCAAGAGACCCAGTACTTC	CASSLWGHLMQETQYF
TRBV6-1	TRBJ2-3	.	TRBD2	TGTGCCAGCAGTGGACTAGCGGGGGCTAGAGCGGATACGCAGTATTTT	CASSGLAGARADTQYF
TRBV11-2	TRBJ2-7	.	.	TGTGCCAGCAGCTTAGATCTGAGGGGAGAAGCCCACGAGCAGTACTTC	CASSLDLRGEAHEQYF
TRBV7-9	TRBJ2-7	.	.	TGTGCCAGCAGCTTAGATACTAGTTATAAGAACGAGCAGTACTTC	CASSLDTSYKNEQYF
TRBV7-9	TRBJ1-2	.	.	TGTGCCAGCAGCTTTTTGAGGGATTACTATGGCTACACCTTC	CASSFLRDYYGYTF
TRBV11-2	TRBJ2-2	once	TRBD2	TGTGCCAGCAGCTTATATACCGGGACTAGCGACACCGGGGAGCTGTTTTTT	CASSLYTGTSDTGELFF
TRBV7-8	TRBJ1-2	.	.	TGTGCCAGCAGCTTACTTTCCTATGGCTACACCTTC	CASSLLSYGYTF
TRBV2	TRBJ2-3	.	TRBD1	TGTGCCAGCAGTCGAGGGACAGCCTTTTCCCATACAGATACGCAGTATTTT	CASSRGTAFSHTDTQYF
TRBV4-1	TRBJ2-1	.	TRBD1	TGCGCCAGCAGCCAAGAAGGGAAACAGGGGGCTTTGCGATCCTACAATGAGCAGTTCTTC	CASSQEGKQGALRSYNEQFF
TRBV9	TRBJ1-3	.	.	TGTGCCAGCAGCTCTGACAGCTCTGGAAACACCATATATTTT	CASSSDSSGNTIYF
TRBV20-1	TRBJ2-3	.	.	TGCAGTGCTAAAAACGGAGATACGCAGTATTTT	CSAKNGDTQYF
TRBV5-4	TRBJ2-3	.	TRBD2	TGTGCCAGCAGCTCCTTTCGGGGAGGGACAGATACGCAGTATTTT	CASSSFRGGTDTQYF
TRBV5-1	TRBJ2-5	.	.	TGCGCCAGCAGCTTGAATGTAGAGGAGACCCAGTACTTC	CASSLNVEETQYF
TRBV5-1	TRBJ1-5	.	.	TGCGCCAGCAGCTTGGGCAGCGATAATCAGCCCCAGCATTTT	CASSLGSDNQPQHF
TRBV6-5	TRBJ1-5	.	.	TGTGCCAGCAGTTACGAGGGTCGGCAGCCCCAGCATTTT	CASSYEGRQPQHF
TRBV5-1	TRBJ1-2	.	.	TGCGCCAGCAGCTTGGATTTGGAAGACGGCTACACCTTC	CASSLDLEDGYTF
TRBV28	TRBJ1-2	.	.	TGTGCCAGCAGTTTCGTCGGGGGTTCCGGCTATGGCTACACCTTC	CASSFVGGSGYGYTF
TRBV5-1	TRBJ1-2	.	.	TGCGCCAGCAGCTTGGGACAGCTCTATGGCTACACCTTC	CASSLGQLYGYTF
TRBV19	TRBJ1-5	.	TRBD1	TGTGCCAGTACCCGGGACAGGGCCTATCAGCCCCAGCATTTT	CASTRDRAYQPQHF
TRBV25-1	TRBJ2-5	.	.	TGTGCCAGCAGGCCCCCGGCGGGGAGGTCGGGAGAGACCCAGTACTTC	CASRPPAGRSGETQYF